The entry below describes one TCR beta chain. What it binds is unknown. PCR employed 60 Vbeta and 13 Jbeta primers. The repertoire was sequenced with immunoSEQ multiplex PCR; TCRdb's copy has only in-frame clones and lacks some. This sample carries about 130,000 clones, approximately 85% of them seen once, and the ten largest clones take 1.5% to 2%. The sample is drawn from a study of cytomegalovirus exposure and HLA in healthy donors. Findings of the study overall: Donors were assumed by presence/absence analyses to have roughly uniform sequencing depth. Some highly shared sequence variants likely arose as a pipeline artifact. A list of 164 TCR beta chains associated with cytomegalovirus was given.

The CDR3 contains 14 residues. Trimming removed 6 bases from V and 9 bases from J; junction bases left unmatched: 3. CDR1 is SNHLY and CDR2 is FYNNEI in the germline V gene. The sample taken for sequencing was PBMCs. The V call is TRBV2, the J call TRBJ2-1, with 15 positions matching TRBD2. The source is a boy younger than 18 in good health and CMV-seronegative. CDR3 bases: TGTGCCAGCAGGGGGACTAGCGGGAGGAGTGAGCAGTTCTTC. Translating it yields CASRGTSGRSEQFF. The complete variable domain, with remaining parts taken from reference TRBV2 and TRBJ2-1, reads EPEVTQTPSHQVTQMGQEVILRCVPISNHLYFYWYRQILGQKVEFLVSFYNNEISEKSEIFDDQFSVERPDGSNFTLKIRSTKLEDSAMYFCASRGTSGRSEQFFGPGTRLTVL.